This section outlines one T cell receptor (beta chain) sequence together with its context. A second about 6 to 11 cycle PCR used barcoded and J-beta primers. TCRdb reprocessed the 5' RACE reads with MiXCR, giving one entry per CDR3 protein. Found here are about 1.6 million distinct CDR3 sequences, around 35% of them singletons; the top ten hold around 11%. Trimming took 3 bases from V and 1 from J, leaving 16 bases between them. The CDR3 has 16 residues. In germline, CDR1 is SGDLS, CDR2 YYNGEE. The data were taken from a study of blood T cells in healthy people across ages. The sequence derives from a woman in her thirties in good health. This rearrangement joins TRBV9 to TRBJ1-2, with no clear D. Sequencing input: blood. In DNA, the CDR3 is TGTGCCAGCAGCGCATCCCTCGGACTATTTAACTATGGCTACACCTTC. Protein sequence: CASSASLGLFNYGYTF.